The 14 T cell receptor beta chains listed next were all sequenced from one sample in a study of neurological immune-mediated disorders. TCRdb passed the 5' RACE reads through MiXCR, listing each CDR3 protein once. The data contain approximately 68,000 distinct CDR3 sequences, around 4.8% of them seen just once; the ten biggest clones take up roughly 2%. Sequenced sample: PBMCs. The origin of the receptors is a woman aged 70-85 years with multiple sclerosis.

This clonotype was detected many times. The rearrangement links TRBV7-7 to TRBJ2-5, with D unclear. Trimming took 1 base from V and 0 from J, leaving 9 bases between them. From germline, CDR1 is SSHAT and CDR2 FNYEAQ (reference sequence). This CDR3 spans 15 amino acids. The CDR3 nucleotides read TGTGCCAGCAGCTTAGAGGCGCGGAACCAAGAGACCCAGTACTTC. The encoded protein is CASSLEARNQETQYF. The full variable domain, in which reference TRBV7-7 and TRBJ2-5 provide the parts outside the CDR3, is GAGVSQSPRYKVTKRGQDVTLRCDPISSHATLYWYQQALGQGPEFLTYFNYEAQPDKSGLPSDRFSAERPEGSISTLTIQRTEQRDSAMYRCASSLEARNQETQYFGPGTRLLVL.

The sample holds a few counts of this clonotype. The chain has TRBV6-6 and TRBJ2-3; D remains ambiguous. Trimming shortened V by 0 bases and J by 2 bases, and 6 bases separated the two germline ends. CDR1 and CDR2 (germline): MNHNY, SVGAGI (reference sequence). The CDR3 runs 14 residues. The CDR3 nucleotides are TGTGCCAGCAGTTACTCGATGTCCACAGATACGCAGTATTTT. Translating gives CASSYSMSTDTQYF.

This clonotype was seen ten or more times. J is TRBJ2-1 and V is TRBV5-6; 8 bases are a match to TRBD2. V lost 3 bases to trimming and J lost 4 bases; unmatched junction nucleotides: 3. Germline V gives CDR1 SGHDT, CDR2 YYEEEE. CDR3 length equals 14 residues. This CDR3 is CASSSPSGYNEQFF. The CDR3 region has the DNA TGTGCCAGCAGCTCCCCTAGCGGGTACAATGAGCAGTTCTTC.

Many counts were recorded for this clonotype. The CDR3 DNA is TGTGCCAGCAGCCCCGGACTAGCGCCCTACGAGCAGTACTTC. It is translated as CASSPGLAPYEQYF. This chain links TRBV6-2 or TRBV6-3 with TRBJ2-7, with 9 bases lining up with TRBD2. CDR1 and CDR2 from the germline V gene are MNHEY and SVGEGT. The CDR3 contains 14 residues. The trim removed 6 bases at V and 2 bases at J, leaving 5 bases unmatched.

This clonotype was observed at least ten times. The chain combines TRBV7-9 with TRBJ2-5; 8 nucleotides line up with TRBD2. V shed 2 bases and J 5 bases; nucleotides not matched to a gene: 1. Germline V CDR1 and CDR2: SEHNR, FQNEAQ (reference sequence). CDR3 length: 13 amino acids. The CDR3 loop is CASSLPGGETQYF. DNA for the CDR3: TGTGCCAGCAGCTTACCGGGAGGGGAGACCCAGTACTTC.

This clonotype occurred many times. This chain links TRBV7-6 with TRBJ2-1; D not resolved. Germline V gene sequence: CDR1 SGHVS, CDR2 FNYEAQ. This CDR3 is built from 18 residues. The V end was cut by 1 base, the J end by 1 base, with 17 bases between. CDR3 region: CASSLESRVAVSYNEQFF. The CDR3 DNA reads TGTGCCAGCAGCTTAGAATCACGGGTGGCGGTTTCCTACAATGAGCAGTTCTTC. The full variable domain, in which reference TRBV7-6 and TRBJ2-1 provide the parts outside the CDR3, is GAGVSQSPRYKVTKRGQDVALRCDPISGHVSLYWYRQALGQGPEFLTYFNYEAQQDKSGLPNDRFSAERPEGSISTLTIQRTEQRDSAMYRCASSLESRVAVSYNEQFFGPGTRLTVL.

In this sample, this clonotype turned up many times. This chain connects TRBV20-1 to TRBJ2-1; 9 bases agree with TRBD2. J was trimmed by 8 bases and V by 3 bases; bases with no gene match: 5. CDR3 length: 13 amino acids. Germline CDR1 is DFQATT and CDR2 is SNEGSKA (reference sequence). CDR3 loop: CSASGAGGYEQFF. CDR3 in DNA: TGCAGTGCTAGCGGGGCGGGAGGGTATGAGCAGTTCTTC.

This clonotype was detected ten times or more. The chain uses TRBV29-1 and TRBJ2-2; D is possibly TRBD1 (6 bases). The V gene's germline CDR1 is SQVTM and CDR2 ANQGSEA. The CDR3 totals 16 residues. V was shortened by 4 bases and J by 0 bases, with 15 bases between the two germline ends. The CDR3 region has the DNA TGCAGCGTTGGCCACCCGAACAGGGCGAACACCGGGGAGCTGTTTTTT. Translated, it gives CSVGHPNRANTGELFF.

This clonotype was seen at least ten times. The J gene is TRBJ2-1, the V gene TRBV24-1; D is possibly TRBD1 or TRBD2 (5 bases each). Germline loops: CDR1 KGHDR, CDR2 SFDVKD. The germline V and J ends were trimmed by 4 bases and 8 bases, with 11 bases remaining between them. The CDR3 has 13 residues. The CDR3 is CATSEGPADEQFF. DNA for the CDR3: TGTGCCACCAGTGAGGGACCCGCGGATGAGCAGTTCTTC.

Note on this clonotype: A much larger clone lies a single base off, so this may be a read error. The V and J genes are TRBV6-6 and TRBJ2-5; 7 nucleotides line up with TRBD2. The germline V gene encodes CDR1 MNHNY and CDR2 SVGAGI (reference sequence). This CDR3 region has 14 residues. V gave up 6 bases and J gave up 1 base; unmatched junction bases: 5. The chain's CDR3 is CASSSRGGQETQYF. CDR3 DNA: TGTGCCAGCAGCTCCCGCGGGGGCCAAGAGACCCAGTACTTC.

In its sample, this clonotype was seen many times. The rearrangement links TRBV6-2 or TRBV6-3 to TRBJ1-2; tentative D call: TRBD1 (5 bases). The CDR3 loop spans 14 amino acids. V lost 0 bases and J 4 bases, leaving 9 bases between the germline ends. Germline V gives CDR1 MNHEY, CDR2 SVGEGT. CDR3 DNA sequence: TGTGCCAGCAGTTACTCTGACAGCTTCTATGGCTACACCTTC. Its protein product is CASSYSDSFYGYTF.

In its sample, this clonotype was seen many times. The chain recombines TRBV20-1 with TRBJ2-1, with D perhaps TRBD1 or TRBD2 (5 bases each). This CDR3 spans 12 amino acids. Looked up from germline, CDR1 is DFQATT and CDR2 is SNEGSKA (reference sequence). The V and J ends lost 6 bases and 10 bases respectively, with 16 bases between them. The CDR3 is CSAPGRVEEQFF. The CDR3 nucleotides read TGCAGTGCCCCGGGGCGGGTGGAGGAGCAGTTCTTC.

This clonotype was counted only a few times. V usage is TRBV29-1 and J usage is TRBJ1-5; 7 bases line up with TRBD1. The CDR3 runs to 15 residues. Germline loops: CDR1 SQVTM, CDR2 ANQGSEA. After removal of 5 bases from V and 0 bases from J, the junction contained 7 bases not matched to a gene. CDR3 region: CSVRISGGSNQPQHF. The CDR3 bases are TGCAGCGTTAGAATTTCAGGGGGTAGCAATCAGCCCCAGCATTTT. Filled out from reference TRBV29-1 and TRBJ1-5, the complete variable domain reads SAVISQKPSRDICQRGTSLTIQCQVDSQVTMMFWYRQQPGQSLTLIATANQGSEATYESGFVIDKFPISRPNLTFSTLTVSNMSPEDSSIYLCSVRISGGSNQPQHFGDGTRLSIL.

This clonotype was observed many times. J is TRBJ1-2 and V is TRBV7-2; D remains unclear. Germline CDR1 reads SGHTA; CDR2 reads FQGNSA. V lost 0 bases and J lost 4, with 6 bases in between. The CDR3 runs 13 residues. The CDR3 sequence is CASSLAGPYGYTF. In nucleotides, the CDR3 is TGTGCCAGCAGCTTAGCAGGGCCCTATGGCTACACCTTC. Looking up the rest from reference TRBV7-2 and TRBJ1-2 gives the full variable domain: GAGVSQSPSNKVTEKGKDVELRCDPISGHTALYWYRQSLGQGLEFLIYFQGNSAPDKSGLPSDRFSAERTGGSVSTLTIQRTQQEDSAVYLCASSLAGPYGYTFGSGTRLTVV.